In its sample, the clone carrying this T cell receptor beta chain was seen once. Assay used: immunoSEQ multiplex PCR; TCRdb lists only in-frame clones, some missing. The table shows approximately 40,000 clones, with around 90% occurring only once. The V gene's germline CDR1 is SGHDN and CDR2 FVKESK. The CDR3 has 16 amino acids. Trimming stripped 1 base from V and 5 bases from J, with 14 bases between. The sample originates from a study of T cells in localized non-small cell lung cancer. The TCR was taken from a man aged 18 to 55 with stage I lung adenocarcinoma. The input for sequencing was peripheral blood, taken before any cancer treatment. The J gene is TRBJ2-2, the V gene TRBV14; D is ambiguous. The CDR3 loop is CASSQVPGVRTGELFF. The CDR3 DNA reads as TGTGCCAGCAGCCAAGTGCCAGGCGTTCGGACCGGGGAGCTGTTTTTT. Full variable domain (missing parts from reference TRBV14 and TRBJ2-2): EAGVTQFPSHSVIEKGQTVTLRCDPISGHDNLYWYRRVMGKEIKFLLHFVKESKQDESGMPNNRFLAERTGGTYSTLKVQPAELEDSGVYFCASSQVPGVRTGELFFGEGSRLTVL.